This TCR beta chain appears in the sequencing data of a study of blood T cell repertoires in COVID-19. Study at large: Some COVID-19 samples were acute and others convalescent; all came from the United States, Italy and Spain. From T cells, B-cell-depleted T cells, or PBMCs came the material, which was cDNA or gDNA.

V was pared by 10 bases and J by 0 bases, with 24 bases between. The CDR3 spans 17 residues. The V gene's germline CDR1 is SGHTA and CDR2 FQGNSA. Per the authors' pipeline: Nucleated cell number was recorded as an estimate derived from reference gene primer amplification. TCRdb keeps only in-frame clones here, not all; method: immunoSEQ multiplex PCR. Clonal size and the V and J genes are those of that table, whereas D and trimming came from the DNA. The sample shows 150,000 to 200,000 clones, over 80% of them seen only once. The clonotype originates from a woman younger than 45 with acute or convalescent COVID-19. The sample consisted of peripheral blood. This chain connects TRBV7-2 to TRBJ1-2; TRBD1 might be the D (5 bases). The CDR3 DNA reads TGTGCCAAGTGGGGTCGGCAGGGAACGGGAGCTAACTATGGCTACACCTTC. Its protein product is CAKWGRQGTGANYGYTF. The whole variable domain, filled in from reference TRBV7-2 and TRBJ1-2, reads GAGVSQSPSNKVTEKGKDVELRCDPISGHTALYWYRQSLGQGLEFLIYFQGNSAPDKSGLPSDRFSAERTGGSVSTLTIQRTQQEDSAVYLCAKWGRQGTGANYGYTFGSGTRLTVV.